The next 26 T cell receptor beta chains were all read from a single sample in a study of blood T cells in healthy people across ages. For the second PCR, which ran for 7 to 11 cycles, a sample-barcoded 5' primer and a J-beta primer mix were used. TCRdb independently ran MiXCR on the 5' RACE reads; one entry per CDR3 protein. The top ten hold approximately 10% of the sample, which has roughly 1,500,000 distinct CDR3 sequences, roughly 32% seen once. The sample taken for sequencing was blood. The receptors here all came from a woman aged 25-40 years in good health.

This clonotype occurred a few times. This chain connects TRBV20-1 to TRBJ2-7, with TRBD2 identical over 8 bases. The CDR3 covers 14 residues. The trim removed 5 bases at V and 4 bases at J, leaving 10 bases unmatched. In germline, CDR1 is DFQATT, CDR2 SNEGSKA (reference sequence). The CDR3, as DNA: TGCAGTGCTGATACTAGCGGAGAACAGTACGAGCAGTACTTC. It is translated as CSADTSGEQYEQYF.

This rearrangement joins TRBV7-9 to TRBJ2-7, with TRBD2 as a possible D gene (6 bases). V dropped 4 bases and J dropped 6 bases, with 22 bases sitting between them. CDR1 and CDR2 from the germline V gene are SEHNR and FQNEAQ (reference sequence). This CDR3 is built from 16 residues. The CDR3 bases are TGTGCCAGCAGCTCATACCAATCCGATGGGACTGGCGAGCAGTACTTC. It codes for CASSSYQSDGTGEQYF.

This clonotype occurred a few times. This CDR3 reads CATRGSGGLSTDTQYF. DNA for the CDR3: TGTGCCACCAGAGGTAGCGGGGGGCTTAGCACAGATACGCAGTATTTT. This chain links TRBV10-3 with TRBJ2-3; TRBD2 matches at 10 bases. J was trimmed by 0 bases and V by 10 bases; bases with no gene match: 10. Germline CDR1 is ENHRY and CDR2 is SYGVKD. There are 16 residues in the CDR3.

The chain recombines TRBV28 with TRBJ2-1, with 11 bases aligning to TRBD2. The germline V gene has CDR1 MDHEN and CDR2 SYDVKM. The CDR3 covers 16 residues. Trimming took 5 bases from V and 5 from J; bases not matched to a gene: 8. The CDR3 DNA sequence: TGTGCCAGCAGTCGCCTGGGACTAGCGGACCACAATGAGCAGTTCTTC. Amino acids: CASSRLGLADHNEQFF.

This chain joins TRBV4-2 and TRBJ2-3, with no clear D. V was cut by 1 base and J by 5 bases, with 7 bases left in between. The CDR3 length is 13 residues. Germline loops: CDR1 LGHNA, CDR2 YNFKEQ. The CDR3: CASSQVEVDTQYF. The CDR3 DNA is TGTGCCAGCAGCCAAGTCGAGGTAGATACGCAGTATTTT.

As for this clonotype: This may stem from a read error, because a much larger clone lies one nucleotide away. CDR3 residues: CASSFLAGRETQYF. The CDR3 DNA follows: TGTGCCAGCAGTTTTCTAGCGGGGCGAGAGACCCAGTACTTC. The chain uses TRBV12-3 or TRBV12-4 and TRBJ2-5, with TRBD2 matching 9 bases. The length of the CDR3 is 14 residues. The junction had 3 bases not matched to a gene; V was cut back by 3 bases and J by 4 bases.

This chain connects TRBV20-1 to TRBJ2-1, with TRBD2 matching 11 bases. This CDR3 spans 17 amino acids. CDR1 DFQATT and CDR2 SNEGSKA come from the germline V gene (reference sequence). The V segment lost 1 base and the J segment 5 bases; nucleotides outside the gene matches: 10. For the CDR3, the DNA is TGCAGTGCTAGAGGCTTTTCCGGACTAGCGGGTAACAATGAGCAGTTCTTC. Translating it yields CSARGFSGLAGNNEQFF.

The J gene is TRBJ2-7, the V gene TRBV3-1; 11 nucleotides align to TRBD2. The CDR3 is made up of 17 amino acids. The junction had 9 bases not matched to a gene; V was cut back by 4 bases and J by 1 base. Per germline, CDR1 LGHDT and CDR2 YNNKEL (reference sequence). The CDR3 nucleotides read TGTGCCAGCAGCCTACGTCTAGCGGGAGGAAGATCCTACGAGCAGTACTTC. Amino acid sequence: CASSLRLAGGRSYEQYF.

About this clonotype: A read error may account for a junction end that differs from germline. V gene TRBV5-1 combines with J gene TRBJ2-1; D is uncertain. The CDR3 spans 14 residues. The germline V gene encodes CDR1 SGHRS and CDR2 YFSETQ. CDR3 residues: CASSLNSEHNGQFF. CDR3 nucleotides: TGCGCCAGCAGCTTGAATTCAGAACACAATGGGCAGTTCTTC.

The genes are TRBV2 and TRBJ1-6; TRBD1 matches 10 bases. V trimming: 2 bases; J trimming: 10 bases; junction bases outside the gene matches: 5. Germline assignment: CDR1 SNHLY and CDR2 FYNNEI. The CDR3 loop spans 15 amino acids. The CDR3 reads CASSERGQGSSPLHF. In nucleotides, the CDR3 is TGTGCCAGCAGTGAAAGGGGACAGGGGAGCTCACCCCTCCACTTT.

This clonotype appeared a few times. V and J are TRBV7-2 and TRBJ2-3; D possibly uses TRBD1 or TRBD2 (6 bases each). CDR1 and CDR2 from the germline V gene are SGHTA and FQGNSA. This CDR3 comprises 17 residues. Trimming removed 4 bases at V and 2 bases at J, with 19 bases between. CDR3 loop: CASSYPPGGGPTDTQYF. The CDR3 region has the DNA TGTGCCAGCAGCTACCCCCCTGGAGGGGGGCCCACAGATACGCAGTATTTT.

The chain couples TRBV30 to TRBJ2-7; no firm D call. The J call may be incorrect, as the DNA end agrees better with TRBJ2-5. CDR3 length equals 12 residues. Germline CDR1 is GTSNPN and CDR2 is SVGIG (reference sequence). CDR3 in amino acids: CAWSVGSETQYF. The CDR3 nucleotides read TGTGCCTGGAGTGTGGGTTCAGAGACCCAGTACTTC.

A note on this clonotype: One base away lies a much larger clone, so this may be a sequencing read error. The genes are TRBV6-6 and TRBJ2-4, with TRBD1 matching 7 bases. The closer fit of TRBJ2-7 to the DNA end suggests the J call may be wrong. Germline lookup yields CDR1 MNHNY and CDR2 SVGAGI (reference sequence). This CDR3 contains 16 residues. This chain's CDR3 is CASSYGGQLRAYEQYF. CDR3 nucleotides: TGTGCCAGCAGTTACGGGGGACAGTTGAGGGCCTACGAGCAGTACTTC.

The sample holds a few counts of this clonotype. DNA of the CDR3: TGTGCCAGCAGCATCCGGGACAGTGCGTACAATGAGCAGTTCTTC. Encoded protein: CASSIRDSAYNEQFF. The chain links TRBV7-3 to TRBJ2-1; TRBD1 matches 7 bases. The germline CDR1 and CDR2 sequences are SGHTA and FQGTGA. The CDR3 has 15 amino acids. Trimming took 5 bases from V and 4 from J; bases not matched to a gene: 8.

The chain recombines TRBV7-3 with TRBJ2-7; TRBD1 or TRBD2 may be the D gene (5 bases each). The CDR3 is 14 amino acids. The V end lost 2 bases, the J end lost 5 bases, and 13 bases lay between the germline ends. Per the germline V gene, CDR1 is SGHTA and CDR2 is FQGTGA. CDR3 sequence: CASSLDGAVNEQYF. The CDR3 DNA sequence: TGTGCCAGCAGCTTAGACGGGGCGGTCAACGAGCAGTACTTC.

The chain links TRBV20-1 to TRBJ2-1; possibly TRBD2 for D (5 bases). CDR3 size: 13 residues. Germline V gene lookup returns CDR1 DFQATT and CDR2 SNEGSKA (reference sequence). Trimming removed 6 bases at V and 2 bases at J, with 11 bases between. The CDR3 here is CSARKRTYNEQFF. CDR3 nucleotide sequence: TGCAGTGCCCGCAAGCGGACCTACAATGAGCAGTTCTTC.

This clonotype was counted a few times. This chain links TRBV10-3 with TRBJ1-5; TRBD1 agrees at 8 bases. CDR3 length equals 15 residues. Unmatched junction bases numbered 11, after V lost 6 bases and J lost 7 bases. Germline V gene lookup returns CDR1 ENHRY and CDR2 SYGVKD. The CDR3 reads CAISSSDRVDQPQHF. The CDR3 DNA sequence: TGTGCCATCAGCTCCTCGGACAGGGTAGACCAGCCCCAGCATTTT.

This clonotype was recorded a few times. This sequence joins TRBV20-1 and TRBJ2-1, with TRBD1 matching 9 bases. V was pared by 3 bases and J by 8 bases, with 14 bases of the junction left unmatched. Germline CDR1 reads DFQATT; CDR2 reads SNEGSKA (reference sequence). This CDR3 has 16 residues. Here the CDR3 reads CSARKIRGTGTHEQFF. CDR3 sequence (DNA): TGCAGTGCTAGGAAAATACGGGGGACAGGGACCCATGAGCAGTTCTTC.

The table lists this clonotype with a few counts. J is TRBJ1-1 and V is TRBV7-8, with D possibly TRBD1 on 5 matching bases. The germline V gene encodes CDR1 SGHVS and CDR2 FQNEAQ. Deletions cut 2 bases from V and 1 base from J, with 14 bases between. The CDR3 loop spans 16 amino acids. The CDR3 DNA sequence: TGTGCCAGCAGCTTAAACAGGATTACCCCGAACACTGAAGCTTTCTTT. This sequence encodes CASSLNRITPNTEAFF.

This clonotype was counted a few times. V and J are TRBV29-1 and TRBJ2-3, with 7 bases aligning to TRBD2. Trimming at V came to 1 base and at J to 7 bases, leaving 8 bases not matched to a gene. The CDR3 length is 14 residues. The V gene's germline CDR1 is SQVTM and CDR2 ANQGSEA. CDR3 nucleotides: TGCAGCGTTGAAGCGAGAGGGGACTATTATACGCAGTATTTT. Its protein product is CSVEARGDYYTQYF.

The J gene is TRBJ2-3, the V gene TRBV11-1, with 8 bases lining up with TRBD2. Trimming cost V 3 bases and J 5 bases; bases outside gene matches: 10. Germline V gives CDR1 SGHAT, CDR2 FQDESV (reference sequence). The CDR3 sequence is 16 residues long. The CDR3 DNA reads TGTGCCAGCAGCTTTCGACTAGCGAGAACGGAAGATACGCAGTATTTT. It codes for CASSFRLARTEDTQYF. The variable domain in full, with the rest retrieved from reference TRBV11-1 and TRBJ2-3, is EAEVAQSPRYKITEKSQAVAFWCDPISGHATLYWYRQILGQGPELLVQFQDESVVDDSQLPKDRFSAERLKGVDSTLKIQPAELGDSAMYLCASSFRLARTEDTQYFGPGTRLTVL.

This clonotype was observed a handful of times. This sequence joins TRBV7-9 and TRBJ2-1; possible D gene TRBD1, 6 bases. CDR1 is SEHNR, CDR2 FQNEAQ, per germline (reference sequence). The CDR3 sequence is 15 residues long. Trimming shortened V by 7 bases and J by 3 bases, and 16 bases separated the two germline ends. The chain's CDR3 is CASTNDGTLYNEQFF. CDR3 in DNA: TGTGCCAGCACCAATGACGGGACACTCTACAATGAGCAGTTCTTC.

This clonotype occurred many times. The chain joins TRBV20-1 to TRBJ2-1; 10 positions agree with TRBD2. Germline V gene data show CDR1 as DFQATT and CDR2 as SNEGSKA (reference sequence). V was pared by 2 bases and J by 2 bases, with 6 bases of the junction left unmatched. The CDR3 consists of 16 residues. CDR3 sequence reads: CSARSSGRGTYNEQFF. CDR3 in DNA: TGCAGTGCTAGATCTAGCGGGAGAGGTACCTACAATGAGCAGTTCTTC.

This clonotype was seen more than once but under ten times. The V and J genes are TRBV28 and TRBJ2-5, with TRBD1 identical over 8 bases. The ends lost 6 bases at V and 1 base at J; junction bases unmatched: 7. This CDR3 comprises 15 residues. Germline-derived CDR1 and CDR2 are MDHEN and SYDVKM. For the CDR3, the DNA is TGTGCCAGCAGAGGGATGGACAGGGCCCAAGAGACCCAGTACTTC. Encoded protein: CASRGMDRAQETQYF.

The table lists this clonotype with a few counts. This chain joins TRBV6-2 or TRBV6-3 and TRBJ2-7; the D is unclear. Trimming removed 3 bases from V and 3 bases from J, with 6 bases in between. The CDR3 sequence is 12 residues long. Germline CDR1 and CDR2: MNHEY and SVGEGT. CDR3 protein: CASSYRIYEQYF. CDR3 in DNA: TGTGCCAGCAGTTATAGGATCTACGAGCAGTACTTC.

The chain couples TRBV20-1 to TRBJ2-2; 9 bases fit TRBD2. The CDR3 is 16 amino acids. J was trimmed by 0 bases and V by 5 bases; bases with no gene match: 7. Germline-derived CDR1 and CDR2 are DFQATT and SNEGSKA (reference sequence). CDR3 region: CSARGLAGTNTGELFF. For the CDR3, the DNA is TGCAGTGCTCGTGGGCTAGCGGGAACGAACACCGGGGAGCTGTTTTTT.